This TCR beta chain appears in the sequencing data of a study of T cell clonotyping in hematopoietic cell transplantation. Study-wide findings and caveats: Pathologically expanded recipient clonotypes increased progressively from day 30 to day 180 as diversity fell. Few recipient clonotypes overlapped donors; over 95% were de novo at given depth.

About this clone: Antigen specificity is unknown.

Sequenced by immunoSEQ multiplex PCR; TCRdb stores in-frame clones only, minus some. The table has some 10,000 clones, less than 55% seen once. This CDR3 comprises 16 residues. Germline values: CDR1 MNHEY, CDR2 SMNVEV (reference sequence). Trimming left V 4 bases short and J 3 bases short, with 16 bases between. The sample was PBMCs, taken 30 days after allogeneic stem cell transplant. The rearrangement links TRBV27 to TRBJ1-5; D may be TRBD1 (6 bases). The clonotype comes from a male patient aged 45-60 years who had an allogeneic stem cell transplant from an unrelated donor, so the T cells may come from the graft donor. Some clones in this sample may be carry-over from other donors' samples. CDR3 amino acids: CASSSLGGDNNQPQHF. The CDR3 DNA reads TGTGCCAGCAGTTCACTGGGCGGGGACAACAATCAGCCCCAGCATTTT.